Following are 13 T cell receptor beta chains from one sample sequenced in a study of PD-L1 blockade in urothelial cancer. The time point was: peripheral blood 6 weeks after treatment start. Libraries were prepared by immunoSEQ multiplex PCR; TCRdb keeps only in-frame clonotypes and omits some of them. The repertoire holds 95,000 to 130,000 clones, with 85% to 90% as singletons. The input for sequencing was PBMCs, taken around atezolizumab (anti-PD-L1) treatment. These receptors were taken from a man aged 55 to 70 with urothelial cancer.

V usage is TRBV7-9 and J usage is TRBJ2-3; weak D call: TRBD2 (6 bases). The CDR3 is 12 residues long. In germline, CDR1 is SEHNR, CDR2 FQNEAQ (reference sequence). Trimming left V 5 bases short and J 12 bases short, with 15 bases between. The DNA of the CDR3 is TGTGCCAGCAGCAATAGCGGTACCCTCCAGTATTTT. Translated: CASSNSGTLQYF.

The gene calls are TRBV27 and TRBJ2-3; no clear D gene. The CDR3 covers 13 residues. V was cut by 2 bases and J by 4 bases, with 7 bases left in between. The V gene's germline CDR1 is MNHEY and CDR2 SMNVEV (reference sequence). The CDR3 bases are TGTGCCAGCAGTTTAATTCCGGCAGATACGCAGTATTTT. Protein: CASSLIPADTQYF.

The chain joins TRBV7-3 to TRBJ2-7; 8 positions agree with TRBD1. Germline lookup yields CDR1 SGHTA and CDR2 FQGTGA. This CDR3 contains 14 residues. V shed 5 bases, J shed 2 bases, and the junction held 5 bases outside the gene matches. CDR3: CASSPGQATYEQYF. Here the CDR3 DNA reads TGTGCCAGCAGCCCGGGACAGGCGACCTACGAGCAGTACTTC.

This sequence joins TRBV19 and TRBJ1-1, with D tentatively TRBD1 (5 bases). There are 13 residues in the CDR3. The germline V gene has CDR1 LNHDA and CDR2 SQIVND (reference sequence). Trimming removed 7 bases at V and 3 bases at J, with 12 bases between. The CDR3 bases are TGTGCCAGTACGGGGGGAGGGGACACTGAAGCTTTCTTT. Translation: CASTGGGDTEAFF.

The V call is TRBV10-3, the J call TRBJ1-2, with TRBD1 as a possible D gene (5 bases). The CDR3 loop spans 13 amino acids. The germline V gene has CDR1 ENHRY and CDR2 SYGVKD. The V gene lost 0 bases and the J gene lost 8 bases, with 10 bases spanning the gap. CDR3 sequence reads: CAISESERGGYTF. The CDR3 bases are TGTGCCATCAGTGAGTCGGAGCGGGGGGGCTACACCTTC.

V is TRBV5-4 and J is TRBJ2-7; 8 nucleotides agree with TRBD1. The CDR3 contains 15 residues. J was trimmed by 6 bases and V by 4 bases; bases with no gene match: 12. Per the germline V gene, CDR1 is SGHNT and CDR2 is YYREEE (reference sequence). CDR3 sequence reads: CASSLGQGTIGEQYF. CDR3 in DNA: TGTGCCAGCAGCCTCGGACAGGGTACGATAGGCGAGCAGTACTTC.

The chain employs TRBV5-4 and TRBJ2-3; 11 positions agree with TRBD2. Germline CDR1 and CDR2: SGHNT and YYREEE (reference sequence). Unmatched junction bases numbered 3, after V lost 0 bases and J lost 0 bases. This CDR3 region has 17 residues. CDR3 region: CASSLDSGRASTDTQYF. The CDR3 DNA follows: TGTGCCAGCAGCTTGGATAGCGGGAGGGCTAGCACAGATACGCAGTATTTT.

This chain joins TRBV6-1 and TRBJ2-1; D is unresolved. The germline CDR1 and CDR2 sequences are MNHNS and SASEGT. The V and J ends lost 2 bases and 2 bases respectively, with 16 bases between them. The CDR3 is 17 amino acids. The CDR3 here is CASSESLSQAPYNEQFF. The CDR3 nucleotides read TGTGCCAGCAGTGAAAGCTTGTCCCAAGCTCCCTACAATGAGCAGTTCTTC.

V usage is TRBV15 and J usage is TRBJ1-2; 8 bases line up with TRBD1. Per the germline V gene, CDR1 is LNHNV and CDR2 is YYDKDF (reference sequence). Germline trimming cut 4 bases from V and 8 bases from J; bases unmatched to any gene: 9. The CDR3 sequence is 14 residues long. The CDR3 loop is CATSTGQGKRGYTF. In DNA form, the CDR3 reads TGTGCCACCAGCACCGGACAGGGAAAACGGGGCTACACCTTC.

The V gene is TRBV5-6, the J gene TRBJ2-1, with 8 positions matching TRBD1. V was clipped by 0 bases and J by 6 bases; unmatched bases: 5. From germline, CDR1 is SGHDT and CDR2 YYEEEE. The length of the CDR3 is 15 residues. In DNA form, the CDR3 reads TGTGCCAGCAGCTTGGTCCGACAGGGGCGCAATGAGCAGTTCTTC. Protein sequence: CASSLVRQGRNEQFF.

This rearrangement joins TRBV5-1 to TRBJ1-2; the D gene is possibly TRBD1 (5 bases). This CDR3 spans 17 amino acids. Trimming removed 0 bases from V and 2 bases from J, with 17 bases in between. Germline lookup yields CDR1 SGHRS and CDR2 YFSETQ. CDR3: CASSLGGTETLNYGYTF. The CDR3, as DNA: TGCGCCAGCAGCTTGGGAGGGACTGAGACGCTAAACTATGGCTACACCTTC.

The V gene is TRBV7-3, the J gene TRBJ2-3; maybe TRBD2 (5 bases). The CDR3 runs 14 residues. Germline assignment: CDR1 SGHTA and CDR2 FQGTGA. V dropped 1 base and J dropped 4 bases, with 9 bases sitting between them. DNA for the CDR3: TGTGCCAGCAGCTTAAGCAGCGGATCAGATACGCAGTATTTT. Its translation: CASSLSSGSDTQYF.

This chain joins TRBV18 and TRBJ2-1; 13 nucleotides match TRBD2. With V trimmed by 0 bases and J by 9 bases, 5 bases remained unmatched. From germline, CDR1 is KGHSH and CDR2 LQKENI. CDR3 length: 16 residues. This chain's CDR3 is CASSPPVGLAGAEQFF. DNA for the CDR3: TGTGCCAGCTCACCACCCGTAGGACTAGCGGGAGCTGAGCAGTTCTTC.